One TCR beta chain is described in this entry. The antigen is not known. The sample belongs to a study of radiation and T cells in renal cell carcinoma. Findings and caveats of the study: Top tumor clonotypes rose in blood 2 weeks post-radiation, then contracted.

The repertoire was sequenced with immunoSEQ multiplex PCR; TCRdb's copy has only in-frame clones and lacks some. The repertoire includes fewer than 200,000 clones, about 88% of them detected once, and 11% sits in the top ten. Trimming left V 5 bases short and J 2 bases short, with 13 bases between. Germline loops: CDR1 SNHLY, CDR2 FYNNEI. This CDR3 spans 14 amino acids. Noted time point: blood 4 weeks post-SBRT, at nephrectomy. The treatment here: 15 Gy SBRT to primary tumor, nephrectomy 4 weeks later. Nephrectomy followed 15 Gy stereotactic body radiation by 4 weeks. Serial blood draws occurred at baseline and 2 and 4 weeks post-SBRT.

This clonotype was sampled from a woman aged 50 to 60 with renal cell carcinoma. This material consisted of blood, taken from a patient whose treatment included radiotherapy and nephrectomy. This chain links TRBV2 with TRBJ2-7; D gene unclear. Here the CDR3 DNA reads TGTGCCAGCAGTTTCTATGGCCCAACCTACGAGCAGTACTTC. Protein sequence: CASSFYGPTYEQYF.